This TCR beta chain was obtained from a study of Ad26.COV2.S vaccination and SARS-CoV-2 variants. The repertoire was sequenced with immunoSEQ multiplex PCR; TCRdb's copy has only in-frame clones and lacks some. The sample has 300,000 to 350,000 clones; 88% are singletons. Sample treatment: roughly 19 received Ad26.COV2.S at low or high dose, single or two shots; about 5 received placebo; per-sample allocation not given. The samples were gathered on day 63 after the first injection of vaccine or placebo. The clonotype originates from a person between 18 and 65 years old who received the Ad26.COV2.S COVID-19 vaccine or a placebo. The sample here was peripheral blood, taken in a trial of Ad26.COV2.S vaccine versus placebo.

The CDR3 bases are TGTGCCAGCAGTTTGGATTTCGGAACGCAGGCAGATACGCAGTATTTT. Its translation is CASSLDFGTQADTQYF. V and J are TRBV6-5 and TRBJ2-3; D gene ambiguous. Germline V lookup: CDR1 MNHEY, CDR2 SVGAGI. The CDR3 has 16 amino acids. V was pared by 4 bases and J by 4 bases, with 18 bases between.